Listed below are T cell receptor beta chains from one sample, sequenced in a study of cytomegalovirus exposure and HLA in healthy donors. Repertoires were generated with immunoSEQ multiplex PCR, while TCRdb's copy carries only in-frame clones and drops some. The sample carries about 75,000 clones, roughly 84% recorded once. Input material: PBMCs. The receptors originated from an older man in good health and CMV-seropositive. Both conserved end residues are part of each CDR3.

TRBV4-2,CASSQERGRRETQYF
TRBV10-1,CATRQGSTGELFF
TRBV5-1,CASSHAVGDYGYTF
TRBV9,CASSVEGGVYNEQFF
TRBV5-1,CASSLAGDGYTF
TRBV25-1,CASSEPTRETEAFF
TRBV5-1,CASSNNRKDNEQFF
TRBV5-1,CASSPGTGGEKLFF
TRBV27,CASNSGGVPYEQYF
TRBV7-2,CASRPGVGTEAFF
TRBV10-1,CASSESTGRAETQYF
TRBV28,CASSLFGGANTGELFF
TRBV15,CATSRDPGETQYF
TRBV2,CASSQTGTRQSPLHF
TRBV5-1,CASSRLTSGSYEQYF
TRBV28,CASSTPDRSGNTIYF
TRBV30,CAWSVASGRADTQYF
TRBV6-5,CASSYTRTYEQYF
TRBV7-9,CASSLGQGEKLFF
TRBV7-9,CASSLGQAGSYNSPLHF